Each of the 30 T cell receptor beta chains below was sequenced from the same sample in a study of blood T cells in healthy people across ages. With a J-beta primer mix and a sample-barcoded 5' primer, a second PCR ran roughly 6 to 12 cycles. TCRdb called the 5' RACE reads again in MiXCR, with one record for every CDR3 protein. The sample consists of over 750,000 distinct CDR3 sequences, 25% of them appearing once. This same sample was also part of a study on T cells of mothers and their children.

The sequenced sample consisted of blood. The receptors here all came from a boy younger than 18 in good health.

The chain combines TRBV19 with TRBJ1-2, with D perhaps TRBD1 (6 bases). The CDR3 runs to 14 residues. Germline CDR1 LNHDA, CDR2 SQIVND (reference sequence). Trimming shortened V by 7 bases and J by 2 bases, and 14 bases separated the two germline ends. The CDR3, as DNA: TGTGCCAGTACACAGGGAAATGAGAACTATGGCTACACCTTC. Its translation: CASTQGNENYGYTF.

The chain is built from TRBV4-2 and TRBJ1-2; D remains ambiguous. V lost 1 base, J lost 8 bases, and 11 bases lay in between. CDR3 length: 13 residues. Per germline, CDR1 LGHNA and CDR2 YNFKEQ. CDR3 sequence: CASSQVAGEGYTF. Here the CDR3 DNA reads TGTGCCAGCAGCCAAGTGGCAGGTGAGGGCTACACCTTC.

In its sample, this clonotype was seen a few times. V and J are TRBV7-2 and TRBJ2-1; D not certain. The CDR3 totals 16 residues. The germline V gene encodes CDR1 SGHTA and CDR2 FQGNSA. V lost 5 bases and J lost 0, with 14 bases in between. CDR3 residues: CASSHSPFSSYNEQFF. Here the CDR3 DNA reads TGTGCCAGCAGCCACTCACCGTTTTCCTCCTACAATGAGCAGTTCTTC.

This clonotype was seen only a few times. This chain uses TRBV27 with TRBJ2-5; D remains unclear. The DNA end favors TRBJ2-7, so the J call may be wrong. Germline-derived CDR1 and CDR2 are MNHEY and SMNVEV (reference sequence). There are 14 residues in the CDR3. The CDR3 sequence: CASSPGHSLYEQYF. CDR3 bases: TGTGCCAGCAGTCCGGGCCATAGCCTATACGAGCAGTACTTC.

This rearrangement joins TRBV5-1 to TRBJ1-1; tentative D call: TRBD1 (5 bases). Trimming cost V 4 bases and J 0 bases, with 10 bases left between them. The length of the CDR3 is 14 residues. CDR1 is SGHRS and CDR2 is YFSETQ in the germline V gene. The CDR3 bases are TGCGCCAGCAGCGCGCAGGGTTTGAACACTGAAGCTTTCTTT. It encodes CASSAQGLNTEAFF.

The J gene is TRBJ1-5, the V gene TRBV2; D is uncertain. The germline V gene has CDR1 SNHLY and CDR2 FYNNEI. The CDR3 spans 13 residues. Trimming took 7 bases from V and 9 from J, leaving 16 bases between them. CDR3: CASKFDPGGPQHF. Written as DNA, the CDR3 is TGTGCCAGCAAGTTTGACCCGGGTGGGCCCCAGCATTTT.

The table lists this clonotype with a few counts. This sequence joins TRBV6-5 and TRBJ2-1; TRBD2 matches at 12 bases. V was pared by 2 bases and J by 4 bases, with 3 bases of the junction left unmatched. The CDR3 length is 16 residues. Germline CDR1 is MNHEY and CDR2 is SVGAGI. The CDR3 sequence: CASSYGTSGPYNEQFF. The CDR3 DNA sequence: TGTGCCAGCAGTTACGGGACTAGCGGGCCATACAATGAGCAGTTCTTC.

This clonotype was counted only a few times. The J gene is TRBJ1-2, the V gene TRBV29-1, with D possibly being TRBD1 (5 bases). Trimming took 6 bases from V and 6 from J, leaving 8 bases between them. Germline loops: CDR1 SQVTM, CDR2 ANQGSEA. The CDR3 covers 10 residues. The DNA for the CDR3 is TGCAGCGTCCGGGGGGATGGCTACACCTTC. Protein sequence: CSVRGDGYTF.

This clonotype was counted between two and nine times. The CDR3 sequence: CSVYRGDRVHEQYF. The DNA of the CDR3 is TGCAGCGTTTATCGCGGGGACAGGGTCCACGAGCAGTACTTC. This chain connects TRBV29-1 to TRBJ2-7, with TRBD1 identical over 9 bases. Germline V gene sequence: CDR1 SQVTM, CDR2 ANQGSEA. Losses at the gene ends were 5 bases for V and 5 bases for J; bases not matched to a gene: 10. The CDR3 loop spans 14 amino acids.

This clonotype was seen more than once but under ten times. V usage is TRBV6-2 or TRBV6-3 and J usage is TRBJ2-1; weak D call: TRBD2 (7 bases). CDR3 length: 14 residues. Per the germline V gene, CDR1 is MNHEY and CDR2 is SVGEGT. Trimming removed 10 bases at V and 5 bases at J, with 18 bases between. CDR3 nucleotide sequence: TGTGCCACCAACCTAGGGGGGGCCCACAATGAGCAGTTCTTC. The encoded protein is CATNLGGAHNEQFF.

The chain's CDR3 is CASSPLAGGNLVSYNEQFF. The CDR3 DNA reads as TGCGCCAGCAGCCCACTAGCGGGAGGGAATCTGGTCTCCTACAATGAGCAGTTCTTC. The gene calls are TRBV5-1 and TRBJ2-1; 13 bases are a match to TRBD2. The CDR3 has 19 residues. From germline, CDR1 is SGHRS and CDR2 YFSETQ. V trimming: 4 bases; J trimming: 0 bases; junction bases outside the gene matches: 10.

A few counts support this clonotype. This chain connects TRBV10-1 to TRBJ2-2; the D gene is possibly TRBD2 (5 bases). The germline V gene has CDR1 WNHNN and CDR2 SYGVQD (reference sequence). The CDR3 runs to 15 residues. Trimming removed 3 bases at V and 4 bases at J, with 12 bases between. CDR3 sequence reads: CASSDGSTSTGELFF. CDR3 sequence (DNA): TGCGCCAGCAGTGATGGGAGCACCTCCACCGGGGAGCTGTTTTTT.

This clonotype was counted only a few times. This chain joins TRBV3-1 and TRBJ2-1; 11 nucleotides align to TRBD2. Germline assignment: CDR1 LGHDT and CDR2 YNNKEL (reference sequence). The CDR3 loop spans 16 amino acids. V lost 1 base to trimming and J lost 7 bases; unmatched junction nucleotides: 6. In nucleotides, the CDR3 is TGTGCCAGCAGCCAAGTAACTAGCGGGGGACTTAATGAGCAGTTCTTC. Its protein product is CASSQVTSGGLNEQFF.

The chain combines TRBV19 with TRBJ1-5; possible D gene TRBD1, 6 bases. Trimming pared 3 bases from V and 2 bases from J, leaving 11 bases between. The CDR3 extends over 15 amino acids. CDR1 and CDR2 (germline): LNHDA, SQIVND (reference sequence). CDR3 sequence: CASSIGRGRNQPQHF. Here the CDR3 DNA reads TGTGCCAGTAGTATCGGCAGGGGCCGCAATCAGCCCCAGCATTTT.

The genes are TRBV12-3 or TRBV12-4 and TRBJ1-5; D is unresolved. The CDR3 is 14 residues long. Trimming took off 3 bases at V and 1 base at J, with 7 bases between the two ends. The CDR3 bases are TGTGCCAGCAGTTTGATAGGGAGCAATCAGCCCCAGCATTTT. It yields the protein CASSLIGSNQPQHF.

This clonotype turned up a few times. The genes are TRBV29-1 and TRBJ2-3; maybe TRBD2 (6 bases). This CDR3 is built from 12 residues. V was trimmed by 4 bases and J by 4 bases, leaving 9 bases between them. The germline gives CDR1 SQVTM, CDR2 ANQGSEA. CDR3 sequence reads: CSVGPGADTQYF. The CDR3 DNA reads TGCAGCGTTGGCCCGGGAGCAGATACGCAGTATTTT.

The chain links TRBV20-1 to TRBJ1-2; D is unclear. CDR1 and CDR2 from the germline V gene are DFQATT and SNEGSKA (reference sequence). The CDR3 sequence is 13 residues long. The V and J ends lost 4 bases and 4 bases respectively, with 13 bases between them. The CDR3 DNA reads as TGCAGTGCTACGCCGCAATACGGCTATGGCTACACCTTC. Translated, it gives CSATPQYGYGYTF.

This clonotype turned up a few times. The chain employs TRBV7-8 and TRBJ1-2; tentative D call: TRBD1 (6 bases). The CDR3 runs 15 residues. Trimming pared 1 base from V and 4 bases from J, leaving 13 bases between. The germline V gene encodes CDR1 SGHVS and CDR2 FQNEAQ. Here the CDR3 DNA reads TGTGCCAGCAGCTTAGACAACGGACAGACCTATGGCTACACCTTC. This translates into CASSLDNGQTYGYTF.

CDR3 bases: TGTGCCAGCAGTTTCGATCAGGGCGCAGCTTTCTTT. Amino acids: CASSFDQGAAFF. The V call is TRBV12-3 or TRBV12-4, the J call TRBJ1-1, with D possibly being TRBD1 (5 bases). The CDR3 extends over 12 amino acids. Deletions cut 3 bases from V and 10 bases from J, with 12 bases between.

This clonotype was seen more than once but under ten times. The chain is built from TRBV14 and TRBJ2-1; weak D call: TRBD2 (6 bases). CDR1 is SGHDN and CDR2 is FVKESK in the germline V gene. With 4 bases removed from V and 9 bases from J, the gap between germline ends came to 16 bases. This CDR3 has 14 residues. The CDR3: CASSPISGRGEQFF. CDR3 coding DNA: TGTGCCAGCAGCCCCATAAGCGGGCGGGGTGAGCAGTTCTTC.

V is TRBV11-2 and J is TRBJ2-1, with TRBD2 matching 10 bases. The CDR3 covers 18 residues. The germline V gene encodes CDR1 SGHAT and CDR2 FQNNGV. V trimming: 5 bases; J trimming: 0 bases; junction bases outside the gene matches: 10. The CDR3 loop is CASSTYKSGRASYNEQFF. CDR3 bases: TGTGCCAGCAGCACTTACAAGAGCGGGAGGGCCTCCTACAATGAGCAGTTCTTC.

The CDR3 DNA sequence: TGCAGCGCCTCAGATCCGGGCCCCGCTCTATACGAGCAGTACTTC. Protein product: CSASDPGPALYEQYF. V and J are TRBV29-1 and TRBJ2-7; D unclear. Between the trimmed V and J ends, which lost 7 bases and 4 bases, there was a span of 23 bases. Germline V gene sequence: CDR1 SQVTM, CDR2 ANQGSEA. This CDR3 contains 15 residues.

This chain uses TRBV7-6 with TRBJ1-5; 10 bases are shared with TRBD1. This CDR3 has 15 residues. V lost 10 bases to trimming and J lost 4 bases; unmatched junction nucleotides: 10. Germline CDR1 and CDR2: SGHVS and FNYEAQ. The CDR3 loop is CATRQGATWNQPQHF. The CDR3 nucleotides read TGTGCCACCCGACAGGGGGCCACCTGGAATCAGCCCCAGCATTTT.

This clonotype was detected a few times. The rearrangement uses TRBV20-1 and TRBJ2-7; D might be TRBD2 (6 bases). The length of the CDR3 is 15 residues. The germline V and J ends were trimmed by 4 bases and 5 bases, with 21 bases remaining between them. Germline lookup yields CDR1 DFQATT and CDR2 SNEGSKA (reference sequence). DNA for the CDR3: TGCAGTGCTACGATACAGAGGGGAGGAAGTGACGAGCAGTACTTC. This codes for CSATIQRGGSDEQYF.

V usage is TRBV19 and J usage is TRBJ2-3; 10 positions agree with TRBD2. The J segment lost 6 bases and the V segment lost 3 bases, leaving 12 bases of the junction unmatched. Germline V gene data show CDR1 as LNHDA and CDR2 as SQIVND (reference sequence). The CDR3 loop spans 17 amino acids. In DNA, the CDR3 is TGTGCCAGTAGTATGTCGGGACTAGCGAGCTTTGGGGATACGCAGTATTTT. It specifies CASSMSGLASFGDTQYF.

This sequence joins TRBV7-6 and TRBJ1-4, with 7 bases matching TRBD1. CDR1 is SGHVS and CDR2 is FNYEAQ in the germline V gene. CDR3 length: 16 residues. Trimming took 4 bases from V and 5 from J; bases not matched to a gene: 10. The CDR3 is CASSSVGGRGNEKLFF. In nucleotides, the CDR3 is TGTGCCAGCAGCTCGGTCGGGGGCAGGGGGAATGAAAAACTGTTTTTT.

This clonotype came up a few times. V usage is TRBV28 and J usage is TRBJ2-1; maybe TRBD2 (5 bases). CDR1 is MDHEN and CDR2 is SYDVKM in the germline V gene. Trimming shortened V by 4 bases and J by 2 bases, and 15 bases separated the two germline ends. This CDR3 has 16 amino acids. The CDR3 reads CASSSPDGETYNEQFF. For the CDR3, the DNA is TGTGCCAGCAGTTCACCCGACGGGGAAACCTACAATGAGCAGTTCTTC.

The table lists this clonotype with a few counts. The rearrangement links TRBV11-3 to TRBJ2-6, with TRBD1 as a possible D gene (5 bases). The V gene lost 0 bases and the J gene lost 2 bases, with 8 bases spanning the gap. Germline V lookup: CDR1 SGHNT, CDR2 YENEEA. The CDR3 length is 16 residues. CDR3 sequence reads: CASSLDLGAGANVLTF. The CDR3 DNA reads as TGTGCCAGCAGCTTAGATCTAGGGGCTGGGGCCAACGTCCTGACTTTC.

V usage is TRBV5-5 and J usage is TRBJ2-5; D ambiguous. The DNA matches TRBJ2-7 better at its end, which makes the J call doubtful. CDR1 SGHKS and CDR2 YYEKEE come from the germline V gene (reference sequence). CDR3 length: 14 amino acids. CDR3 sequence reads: CASSLWSLTYEQYF. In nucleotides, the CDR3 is TGTGCCAGCAGCTTGTGGAGTCTGACCTACGAGCAGTACTTC.

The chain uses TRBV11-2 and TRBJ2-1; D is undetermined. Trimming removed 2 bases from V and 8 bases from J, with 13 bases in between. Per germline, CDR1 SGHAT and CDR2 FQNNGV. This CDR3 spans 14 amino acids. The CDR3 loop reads CASSLRPSLDEQFF. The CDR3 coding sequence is TGTGCCAGCAGCTTAAGGCCCTCTTTGGATGAGCAGTTCTTC.